The 13 T cell receptor beta chains given below trace back to one sample, sequenced in a study of CD4 T cells in relation to SARS-CoV-2 and coronaviruses. The antigens these receptors bind are not known. CD4+ T cells from unexposed donors were obtained before the COVID-19 pandemic (2011-2018). After roughly ten days of culture, CD4+ T cells were isolated. The method was immunoSEQ multiplex PCR; TCRdb's version includes in-frame clones alone and lacks a portion of them. The data contain just over 25,000 clones, roughly 80% of them singletons. Sequencing was performed on CD4+ T cells from PBMCs, cultured in vitro. The receptor source for this set is a human donor in good health.

This chain uses TRBV18 with TRBJ2-1; TRBD1 aligns across 7 bases. V was clipped by 5 bases and J by 8 bases; unmatched bases: 12. CDR1 and CDR2 (germline): KGHSH, LQKENI. The CDR3 is 15 amino acids. The CDR3 loop is CASSWGQTAQDEQFF. DNA for the CDR3: TGTGCCAGCTCATGGGGACAGACCGCGCAGGATGAGCAGTTCTTC.

In its sample, this clone was seen a few times. V is TRBV4-2 and J is TRBJ1-3; D remains unclear. CDR3 length: 15 residues. CDR1 LGHNA and CDR2 YNFKEQ come from the germline V gene. The ends were cut back, 4 bases at V and 1 base at J, with 11 bases in the middle. This CDR3 is CASSRRVGSGNTIYF. The CDR3 DNA is TGTGCCAGCAGCCGGCGGGTGGGGTCTGGAAACACCATATATTTT.

The chain carries TRBV29-1 and TRBJ2-2, with 7 nucleotides matching TRBD1. V shed 7 bases, J shed 8 bases, and the junction held 10 bases outside the gene matches. The CDR3 runs 13 residues. From germline, CDR1 is SQVTM and CDR2 ANQGSEA. CDR3 DNA: TGCAGCGATTCGGGACAGCCTGAGGGGGAGCTGTTTTTT. Translation: CSDSGQPEGELFF.

This sequence joins TRBV7-9 and TRBJ2-3, with TRBD1 matching over 9 bases. Germline loops: CDR1 SEHNR, CDR2 FQNEAQ (reference sequence). Trimming took 3 bases from V and 2 from J; bases not matched to a gene: 9. The CDR3 has 17 residues. CDR3 nucleotide sequence: TGTGCCAGCAGCTTGGGACAGGGCCTCCCAGACACAGATACGCAGTATTTT. Its translation is CASSLGQGLPDTDTQYF. Looking up the rest from reference TRBV7-9 and TRBJ2-3 gives the full variable domain: DTGVSQNPRHKITKRGQNVTFRCDPISEHNRLYWYRQTLGQGPEFLTYFQNEAQLEKSRLLSDRFSAERPKGSFSTLEIQRTEQGDSAMYLCASSLGQGLPDTDTQYFGPGTRLTVL.

The J gene is TRBJ2-7, the V gene TRBV11-1; the D is unclear. Germline V gives CDR1 SGHAT, CDR2 FQDESV (reference sequence). V lost 1 base and J 6 bases, leaving 7 bases between the germline ends. The CDR3 is 12 residues long. CDR3 region: CASSLGAVEQYF. Here the CDR3 DNA reads TGTGCCAGCAGCTTAGGGGCAGTCGAGCAGTACTTC.

The V gene is TRBV18, the J gene TRBJ1-1; tentative D call: TRBD1 (5 bases). Germline CDR1 and CDR2: KGHSH and LQKENI. Deletions cut 1 base from V and 0 bases from J, with 6 bases between. This CDR3 spans 14 amino acids. CDR3 in DNA: TGTGCCAGCTCACCACAGGGGATGAACACTGAAGCTTTCTTT. It encodes CASSPQGMNTEAFF.

This clone was seen a few times. The junction shows a germline mismatch at one end, possibly a read error. V and J are TRBV7-9 and TRBJ1-1, with D possibly TRBD1 on 6 matching bases. In germline, CDR1 is SEHNR, CDR2 FQNEAQ (reference sequence). The CDR3 is 13 amino acids. CDR3 sequence reads: CASSLERQASSLF. The DNA for the CDR3 is TGTGCCAGCAGCTTAGAAAGACAGGCCTCCTCTCTCTTT.

The V gene is TRBV29-1, the J gene TRBJ2-5, with 12 bases aligning to TRBD2. Trimming removed 0 bases from V and 4 bases from J; junction bases left unmatched: 3. Per the germline V gene, CDR1 is SQVTM and CDR2 is ANQGSEA. The CDR3 totals 15 residues. The CDR3 protein is CSVEESSGGVETQYF. The CDR3 DNA is TGCAGCGTTGAAGAATCTAGCGGGGGGGTAGAGACCCAGTACTTC. The full variable domain, completed using reference TRBV29-1 and TRBJ2-5, is SAVISQKPSRDICQRGTSLTIQCQVDSQVTMMFWYRQQPGQSLTLIATANQGSEATYESGFVIDKFPISRPNLTFSTLTVSNMSPEDSSIYLCSVEESSGGVETQYFGPGTRLLVL.

The V call is TRBV10-2, the J call TRBJ2-5; TRBD1 or TRBD2 may be the D gene (6 bases each). The CDR3 length is 14 residues. Germline CDR1 WSHSY, CDR2 SAAADI. Trimming shortened V by 4 bases and J by 1 base, and 10 bases separated the two germline ends. CDR3 amino acids: CASSGGAGQETQYF. The CDR3, as DNA: TGCGCCAGCAGTGGGGGGGCGGGCCAAGAGACCCAGTACTTC.

This chain links TRBV6-2 or TRBV6-3 with TRBJ2-3, with no clear D. V was pared by 2 bases and J by 4 bases, with 7 bases between. Per germline, CDR1 MNHEY and CDR2 SVGEGT. The CDR3 sequence is 13 residues long. CDR3 sequence (DNA): TGTGCCAGCAGTTACCAGCGCTCAGATACGCAGTATTTT. Amino acid sequence: CASSYQRSDTQYF.

The chain combines TRBV7-2 with TRBJ2-3, with D tentatively TRBD2 (5 bases). The CDR3 runs to 14 residues. The V end was cut by 3 bases, the J end by 4 bases, with 11 bases between. The germline V gene has CDR1 SGHTA and CDR2 FQGNSA. CDR3 DNA sequence: TGTGCCAGCAGCTTGCGGGTGGAAGCAGATACGCAGTATTTT. It specifies CASSLRVEADTQYF. The whole variable domain, remainder taken from reference TRBV7-2 and TRBJ2-3, is GAGVSQSPSNKVTEKGKDVELRCDPISGHTALYWYRQSLGQGLEFLIYFQGNSAPDKSGLPSDRFSAERTGGSVSTLTIQRTQQEDSAVYLCASSLRVEADTQYFGPGTRLTVL.

This clone came up once. V gene TRBV5-6 combines with J gene TRBJ2-7; 10 bases are shared with TRBD1. Germline V CDR1 and CDR2: SGHDT, YYEEEE. V shed 4 bases and J 4 bases; nucleotides not matched to a gene: 14. The CDR3 runs to 17 residues. The CDR3 DNA reads as TGTGCCAGCAGCGGCGGCACGGGACAGGGGAGGGGATACGAGCAGTACTTC. Translating it yields CASSGGTGQGRGYEQYF.

CDR3: CASSNSGRTTYEQYF. CDR3 coding DNA: TGTGCCAGCAGCAATAGCGGGAGGACAACCTACGAGCAGTACTTC. V is TRBV7-2 and J is TRBJ2-7; 10 bases agree with TRBD2. V dropped 5 bases and J dropped 2; count of bases not matched to a gene: 6. CDR1 and CDR2 from the germline V gene are SGHTA and FQGNSA. The CDR3 is 15 amino acids.